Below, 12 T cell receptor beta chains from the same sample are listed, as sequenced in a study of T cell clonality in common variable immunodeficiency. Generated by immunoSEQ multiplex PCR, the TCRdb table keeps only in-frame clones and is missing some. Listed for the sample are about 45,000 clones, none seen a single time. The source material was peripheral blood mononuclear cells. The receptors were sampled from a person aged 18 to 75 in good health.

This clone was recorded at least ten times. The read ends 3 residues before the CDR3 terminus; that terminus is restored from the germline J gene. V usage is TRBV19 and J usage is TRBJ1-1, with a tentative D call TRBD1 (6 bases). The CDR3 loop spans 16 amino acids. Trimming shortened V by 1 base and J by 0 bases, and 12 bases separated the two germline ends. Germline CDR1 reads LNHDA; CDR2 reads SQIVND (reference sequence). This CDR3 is CASSIGLDRLNTEAFF. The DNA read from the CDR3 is TGTGCCAGTAGTATAGGGCTTGACAGGCTGAACACTGAA.

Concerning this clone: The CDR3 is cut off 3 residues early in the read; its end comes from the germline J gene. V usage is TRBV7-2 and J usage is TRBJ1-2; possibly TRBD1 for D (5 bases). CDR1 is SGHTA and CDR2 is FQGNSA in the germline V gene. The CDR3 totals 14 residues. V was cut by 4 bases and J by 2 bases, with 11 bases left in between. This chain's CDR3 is CASSSQTGNYGYTF. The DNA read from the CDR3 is TGTGCCAGCAGCTCCCAAACAGGCAACTATGGC.

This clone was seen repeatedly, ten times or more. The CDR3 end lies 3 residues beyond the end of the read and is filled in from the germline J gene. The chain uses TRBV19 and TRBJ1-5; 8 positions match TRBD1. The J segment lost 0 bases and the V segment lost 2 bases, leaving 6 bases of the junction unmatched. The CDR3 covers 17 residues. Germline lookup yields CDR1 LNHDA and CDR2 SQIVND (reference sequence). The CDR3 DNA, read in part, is TGTGCCAGTAGTATACGGGCAGGGGGCAATAGCAATCAGCCC. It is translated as CASSIRAGGNSNQP. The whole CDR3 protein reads CASSIRAGGNSNQPQHF.

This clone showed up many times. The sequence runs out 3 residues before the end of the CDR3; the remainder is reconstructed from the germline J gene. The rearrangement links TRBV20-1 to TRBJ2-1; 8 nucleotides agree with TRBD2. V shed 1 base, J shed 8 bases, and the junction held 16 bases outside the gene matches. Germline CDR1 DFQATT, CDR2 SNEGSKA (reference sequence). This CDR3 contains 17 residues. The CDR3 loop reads CSARAGGGGSVYYEQFF. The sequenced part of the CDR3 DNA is TGCAGTGCTAGAGCGGGAGGGGGGGGATCGGTGTATTATGAG.

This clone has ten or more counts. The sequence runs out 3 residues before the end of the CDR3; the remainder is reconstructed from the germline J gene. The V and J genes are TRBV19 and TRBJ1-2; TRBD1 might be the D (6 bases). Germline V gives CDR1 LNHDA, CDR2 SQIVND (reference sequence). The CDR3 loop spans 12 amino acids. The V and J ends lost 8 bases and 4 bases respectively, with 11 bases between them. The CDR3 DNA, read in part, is TGTGCCAGTCACAGGGAAACCTATGGC. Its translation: CASHRETYG. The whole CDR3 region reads CASHRETYGYTF.

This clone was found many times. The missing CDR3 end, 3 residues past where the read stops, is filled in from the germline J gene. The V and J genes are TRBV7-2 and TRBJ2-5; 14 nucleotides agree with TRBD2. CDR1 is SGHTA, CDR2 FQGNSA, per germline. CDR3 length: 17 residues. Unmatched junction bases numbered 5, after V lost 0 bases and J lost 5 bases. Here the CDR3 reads CASSLAGLAGVRETQYF. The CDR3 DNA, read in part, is TGTGCCAGCAGCTTAGCGGGACTAGCGGGAGTGCGGGAGACC. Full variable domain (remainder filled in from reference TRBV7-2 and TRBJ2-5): GAGVSQSPSNKVTEKGKDVELRCDPISGHTALYWYRQSLGQGLEFLIYFQGNSAPDKSGLPSDRFSAERTGGSVSTLTIQRTQQEDSAVYLCASSLAGLAGVRETQYFGPGTRLLVL.

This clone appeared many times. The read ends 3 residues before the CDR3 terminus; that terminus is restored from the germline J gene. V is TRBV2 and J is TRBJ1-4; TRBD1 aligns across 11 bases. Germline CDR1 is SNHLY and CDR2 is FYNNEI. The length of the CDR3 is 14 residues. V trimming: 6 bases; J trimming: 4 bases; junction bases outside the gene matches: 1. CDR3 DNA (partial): TGTGCCAGCAGGGGGACAGGGGGTAATGAAAAA. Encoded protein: CASRGTGGNEK. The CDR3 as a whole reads CASRGTGGNEKLFF.

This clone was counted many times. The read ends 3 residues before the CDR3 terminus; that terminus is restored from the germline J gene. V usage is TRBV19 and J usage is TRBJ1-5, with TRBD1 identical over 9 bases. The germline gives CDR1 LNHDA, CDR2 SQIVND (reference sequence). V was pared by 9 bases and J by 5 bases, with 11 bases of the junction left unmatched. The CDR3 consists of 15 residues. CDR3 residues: CASDRDRVSYQPQHF. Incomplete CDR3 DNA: TGTGCCAGCGACCGGGACAGGGTGTCGTATCAGCCC.

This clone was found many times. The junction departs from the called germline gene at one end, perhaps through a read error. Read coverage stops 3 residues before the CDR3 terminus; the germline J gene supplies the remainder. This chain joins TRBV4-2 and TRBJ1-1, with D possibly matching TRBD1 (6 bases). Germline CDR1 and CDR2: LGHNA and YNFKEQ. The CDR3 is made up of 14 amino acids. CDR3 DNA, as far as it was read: TGCGCCAGCAGCCAAGATTTAGCCGCGACAGGA. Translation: CASSQDLAATG. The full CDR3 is CASSQDLAATGAFF.

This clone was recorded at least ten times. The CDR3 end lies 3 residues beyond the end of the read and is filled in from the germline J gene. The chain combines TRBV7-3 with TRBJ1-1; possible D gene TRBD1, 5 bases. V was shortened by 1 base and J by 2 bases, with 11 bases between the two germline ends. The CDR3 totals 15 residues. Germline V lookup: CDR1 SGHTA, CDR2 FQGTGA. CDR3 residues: CASSLNRGYNTEAFF. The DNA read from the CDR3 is TGTGCCAGCAGCTTAAATAGGGGATATAACACTGAA. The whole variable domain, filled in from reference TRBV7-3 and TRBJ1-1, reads GAGVSQTPSNKVTEKGKYVELRCDPISGHTALYWYRQSLGQGPEFLIYFQGTGAADDSGLPNDRFFAVRPEGSVSTLKIQRTERGDSAVYLCASSLNRGYNTEAFFGQGTRLTVV.

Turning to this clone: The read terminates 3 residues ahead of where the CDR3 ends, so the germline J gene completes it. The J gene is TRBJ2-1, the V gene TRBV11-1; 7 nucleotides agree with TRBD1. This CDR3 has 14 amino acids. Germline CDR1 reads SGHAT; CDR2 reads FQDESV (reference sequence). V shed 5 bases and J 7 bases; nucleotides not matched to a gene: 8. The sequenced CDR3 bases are TGTGCCAGCAGCAACCCGACAGGGACGAATGAG. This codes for CASSNPTGTNE. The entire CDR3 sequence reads CASSNPTGTNEQFF.

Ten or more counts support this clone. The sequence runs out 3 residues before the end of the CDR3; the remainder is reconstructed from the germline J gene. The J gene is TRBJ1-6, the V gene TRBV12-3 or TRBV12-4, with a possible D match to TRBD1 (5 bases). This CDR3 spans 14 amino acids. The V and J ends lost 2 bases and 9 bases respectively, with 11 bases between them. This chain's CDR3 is CASSLQGWSSPLHF. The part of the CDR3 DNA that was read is TGTGCCAGCAGTTTACAGGGTTGGAGTTCACCC.